Listed here are 32 T cell receptor beta chains from one sample, sequenced in a study of T cell changes during pregnancy in multiple sclerosis. The assay was immunoSEQ multiplex PCR, and TCRdb's table has in-frame clones only and misses some. The sample holds about 110,000 clones, approximately 89% seen once. The starting material was peripheral blood, obtained after pregnancy. The origin of the receptors is a female donor with multiple sclerosis, enrolled in a pregnancy study.

The rearrangement links TRBV6-5 to TRBJ2-7, with TRBD1 matching 7 bases. Unmatched junction bases numbered 12, after V lost 7 bases and J lost 6 bases. Germline CDR1 and CDR2: MNHEY and SVGAGI. This CDR3 has 14 residues. CDR3 residues: CASTQTGFPGEQYF. As DNA, the CDR3 is TGTGCCAGCACCCAGACAGGGTTCCCTGGCGAGCAGTACTTC.

V gene TRBV5-1 combines with J gene TRBJ2-3; 12 nucleotides match TRBD2. The CDR3 spans 17 residues. Germline V gives CDR1 SGHRS, CDR2 YFSETQ. Trimming removed 4 bases from V and 7 bases from J; junction bases left unmatched: 13. This CDR3 reads CASSAGLAGTIRHTQYF. CDR3 sequence (DNA): TGCGCCAGCAGCGCCGGACTAGCGGGAACGATCCGACATACGCAGTATTTT.

V gene TRBV6-5 combines with J gene TRBJ1-5; TRBD1 matches at 8 bases. Germline V lookup: CDR1 MNHEY, CDR2 SVGAGI. This CDR3 has 15 amino acids. The V segment lost 6 bases and the J segment 1 base; nucleotides outside the gene matches: 5. CDR3 bases: TGTGCCAGCAGGGACGACAGGGGAAGCAATCAGCCCCAGCATTTT. Protein sequence: CASRDDRGSNQPQHF.

The chain links TRBV15 to TRBJ1-2; perhaps TRBD1 as D (5 bases). Trimming removed 1 base at V and 5 bases at J, with 11 bases between. Germline CDR1 reads LNHNV; CDR2 reads YYDKDF (reference sequence). The CDR3 runs to 14 residues. CDR3 coding DNA: TGTGCCACCAGCAGAGGGGGGGAGTCTTATGGCTACACCTTC. Encoded protein: CATSRGGESYGYTF.

This clone was observed once. The chain has TRBV29-1 and TRBJ2-2, with D uncertain. Germline CDR1 SQVTM, CDR2 ANQGSEA. This CDR3 contains 16 residues. Deletions cut 0 bases from V and 6 bases from J, with 17 bases between. DNA for the CDR3: TGCAGCGTTGAAGAACAACAGACCCGAACGCCCGGGGAGCTGTTTTTT. Protein sequence: CSVEEQQTRTPGELFF.

V usage is TRBV14 and J usage is TRBJ2-7; D remains ambiguous. This CDR3 spans 13 amino acids. V gave up 4 bases and J gave up 1 base, with 8 bases separating them. Germline CDR1 is SGHDN and CDR2 is FVKESK. The CDR3 reads CASSPQFSYEQYF. CDR3 bases: TGTGCCAGCAGCCCTCAGTTTTCCTACGAGCAGTACTTC. The full variable domain, rest sourced from reference TRBV14 and TRBJ2-7, is EAGVTQFPSHSVIEKGQTVTLRCDPISGHDNLYWYRRVMGKEIKFLLHFVKESKQDESGMPNNRFLAERTGGTYSTLKVQPAELEDSGVYFCASSPQFSYEQYFGPGTRLTVT.

The gene calls are TRBV27 and TRBJ2-5, with D perhaps TRBD2 (7 bases). V lost 3 bases, J lost 1 base, and 12 bases lay in between. Germline CDR1 is MNHEY and CDR2 is SMNVEV (reference sequence). The CDR3 is made up of 15 amino acids. In DNA form, the CDR3 reads TGTGCCAGCAGTTTGGGGGGCGGGGGCCAAGAGACCCAGTACTTC. This codes for CASSLGGGGQETQYF.

This chain links TRBV6-5 with TRBJ1-2; 7 positions match TRBD1. The length of the CDR3 is 14 residues. The germline V gene encodes CDR1 MNHEY and CDR2 SVGAGI. V lost 0 bases to trimming and J lost 4 bases; unmatched junction nucleotides: 2. CDR3 bases: TGTGCCAGCAGTTACTCTCGACAGGGCTATGGCTACACCTTC. It translates to CASSYSRQGYGYTF.

The chain carries TRBV9 and TRBJ2-1, with D uncertain. Germline loops: CDR1 SGDLS, CDR2 YYNGEE. CDR3 length: 16 amino acids. Trimming removed 0 bases from V and 0 bases from J, with 10 bases in between. The DNA of the CDR3 is TGTGCCAGCAGCGTAGCTGTAGATCACTCCTACAATGAGCAGTTCTTC. This codes for CASSVAVDHSYNEQFF.

The V and J genes are TRBV7-3 and TRBJ2-7; 7 bases map to TRBD2. J gave up 2 bases and V 1 base, and 5 bases lay outside the gene matches. Germline CDR1 is SGHTA and CDR2 is FQGTGA. CDR3 size: 15 residues. Written as DNA, the CDR3 is TGTGCCAGCAGCTTAAGAAGCGGGGACGCCTACGAGCAGTACTTC. Its translation is CASSLRSGDAYEQYF.

V and J are TRBV19 and TRBJ1-3; D remains unclear. Germline values: CDR1 LNHDA, CDR2 SQIVND (reference sequence). The CDR3 consists of 15 residues. Trimming stripped 5 bases from V and 0 bases from J, with 11 bases between. The chain's CDR3 is CASSQTPYSGNTIYF. The CDR3 DNA reads TGTGCCAGTAGTCAGACACCCTACTCTGGAAACACCATATATTTT.

This clone was seen once. The V and J genes are TRBV30 and TRBJ1-5; D unresolved. V shed 1 base and J shed 9 bases, with 10 bases lying between them. The length of the CDR3 is 12 residues. Germline CDR1 is GTSNPN and CDR2 is SVGIG (reference sequence). CDR3 region: CAWSARGLPQHF. The CDR3 DNA reads TGTGCCTGGAGTGCGAGAGGATTGCCCCAGCATTTT.

The chain recombines TRBV14 with TRBJ2-7; D is unclear. The CDR3 extends over 13 amino acids. The germline V gene encodes CDR1 SGHDN and CDR2 FVKESK. The V end was cut by 1 base, the J end by 3 bases, with 7 bases between. CDR3 sequence (DNA): TGTGCCAGCAGCCAAGGCGCCCTCTACGAGCAGTACTTC. It encodes CASSQGALYEQYF.

The V gene is TRBV9, the J gene TRBJ2-2; 8 bases map to TRBD2. Germline lookup yields CDR1 SGDLS and CDR2 YYNGEE. This CDR3 contains 16 residues. The J segment lost 3 bases and the V segment lost 3 bases, leaving 7 bases of the junction unmatched. In DNA, the CDR3 is TGTGCCAGCAGCGCACCGGGACTAGGGTACACCGGGGAGCTGTTTTTT. This encodes CASSAPGLGYTGELFF.

This clone was observed once. CDR3 region: CASSGTAISGNTIYF. The CDR3 DNA reads TGTGCCAGTTCGGGGACAGCGATCTCTGGAAACACCATATATTTT. The V call is TRBV6-5, the J call TRBJ1-3; 7 bases match TRBD1. CDR1 is MNHEY, CDR2 SVGAGI, per germline. V lost 9 bases and J lost 0; bases outside the gene matches: 8. The length of the CDR3 is 15 residues.

The chain employs TRBV9 and TRBJ2-3; D perhaps matches TRBD2 (6 bases). Germline values: CDR1 SGDLS, CDR2 YYNGEE. The CDR3 covers 16 residues. Trimming left V 4 bases short and J 1 base short, with 16 bases between. The CDR3 region is CASSSRWASGTDTQYF. The CDR3 region has the DNA TGTGCCAGCAGCTCCCGATGGGCTAGCGGCACAGATACGCAGTATTTT.

The V gene is TRBV29-1, the J gene TRBJ1-1; TRBD1 might be the D (5 bases). V lost 7 bases and J lost 1, with 16 bases in between. The CDR3 loop spans 14 amino acids. Germline V gene lookup returns CDR1 SQVTM and CDR2 ANQGSEA. The CDR3 here is CSALERGKNTEAFF. The CDR3 DNA reads as TGCAGCGCCCTGGAAAGGGGAAAGAACACTGAAGCTTTCTTT.

This chain joins TRBV6-1 and TRBJ2-1; 10 bases line up with TRBD1. CDR3 size: 15 residues. Germline assignment: CDR1 MNHNS and CDR2 SASEGT. V lost 5 bases to trimming and J lost 7 bases; unmatched junction nucleotides: 8. The CDR3 coding sequence is TGTGCCAGCAGTACCATCCGGGGACAGGGGAATGAGCAGTTCTTC. Its protein is CASSTIRGQGNEQFF.

This clone occurred a few times. The rearrangement uses TRBV10-3 and TRBJ2-5, with a weak D call TRBD1 (6 bases). The CDR3 contains 13 residues. Trimming removed 0 bases from V and 4 bases from J, with 6 bases in between. The germline V gene has CDR1 ENHRY and CDR2 SYGVKD. CDR3 DNA: TGTGCCATCAGTGAGTCAGGGGGAGAGACCCAGTACTTC. It translates to CAISESGGETQYF.

The chain uses TRBV4-1 and TRBJ1-6; a weak D match, TRBD1 (5 bases). Germline-derived CDR1 and CDR2 are MGHRA and YSYEKL. Trimming shortened V by 3 bases and J by 7 bases, and 10 bases separated the two germline ends. The CDR3 contains 14 residues. CDR3 sequence reads: CASSHTGLNSPLHF. CDR3 DNA: TGCGCCAGCAGCCATACAGGTTTGAATTCACCCCTCCACTTT.

V gene TRBV6-1 combines with J gene TRBJ1-3, with D uncertain. Germline lookup yields CDR1 MNHNS and CDR2 SASEGT. Trimming cost V 3 bases and J 11 bases, with 11 bases left between them. This CDR3 spans 12 amino acids. The CDR3 DNA is TGTGCCAGCAGTGAGTTGGAGGTCCCCATATATTTT. Translating gives CASSELEVPIYF.

The CDR3 DNA follows: TGCGCCAGCAGCCAAGGGGGGGCCGGGACAGTAGAAGCTTTCTTT. Translation gives CASSQGGAGTVEAFF. The V and J genes are TRBV4-1 and TRBJ1-1, with 7 nucleotides matching TRBD1. This CDR3 contains 15 residues. Germline CDR1 and CDR2: MGHRA and YSYEKL. V was pared by 1 base and J by 8 bases, with 10 bases of the junction left unmatched.

This sequence joins TRBV5-1 and TRBJ2-3; unclear D gene. Trimming took 3 bases from V and 4 from J, leaving 6 bases between them. Germline-derived CDR1 and CDR2 are SGHRS and YFSETQ. CDR3 length: 12 residues. The CDR3: CASSSPSDTQYF. CDR3 sequence (DNA): TGCGCCAGCAGCTCCCCTTCAGATACGCAGTATTTT.

This chain uses TRBV2 with TRBJ1-5; D gene uncertain. Trimming took off 3 bases at V and 12 bases at J, with 12 bases between the two ends. Looked up from germline, CDR1 is SNHLY and CDR2 is FYNNEI. The CDR3 has 12 amino acids. Here the CDR3 reads CASSESLDFQHF. In DNA, the CDR3 is TGTGCCAGCAGTGAGTCGTTAGACTTCCAGCATTTT.

A note on this clone: One end of the junction is discordant with germline, which a read error may explain. This chain connects TRBV7-7 to TRBJ2-3; 12 positions match TRBD2. The V gene's germline CDR1 is SSHAT and CDR2 FNYEAQ (reference sequence). The CDR3 covers 17 residues. CDR3 region: CASSLESSGGAEATQYF. The CDR3 bases are TGTGCTAGCAGTCTGGAGTCTAGCGGGGGGGCCGAGGCCACGCAGTATTTT.

This rearrangement joins TRBV7-9 to TRBJ2-1, with TRBD2 matching 8 bases. The ends lost 5 bases at V and 12 bases at J; junction bases unmatched: 9. This CDR3 region has 13 residues. Germline V lookup: CDR1 SEHNR, CDR2 FQNEAQ (reference sequence). This CDR3 reads CASSRQTSERQFF. In DNA form, the CDR3 reads TGTGCCAGCAGCCGACAGACTAGCGAACGGCAGTTCTTC.

J is TRBJ2-6 and V is TRBV6-1; 7 nucleotides agree with TRBD2. This CDR3 is built from 15 residues. In germline, CDR1 is MNHNS, CDR2 SASEGT. Germline trimming cut 7 bases from V and 9 bases from J; bases unmatched to any gene: 12. In DNA, the CDR3 is TGTGCCAGCACCCTGAGCCGGGCGGGAGACAACGTCCTGACTTTC. Protein: CASTLSRAGDNVLTF.

The V gene is TRBV14, the J gene TRBJ1-6; tentative D call: TRBD1 (6 bases). V lost 0 bases to trimming and J lost 9 bases, with 15 bases between them. The CDR3 extends over 16 amino acids. Germline lookup yields CDR1 SGHDN and CDR2 FVKESK. CDR3: CASSQEGAVGGSPLHF. In DNA, the CDR3 is TGTGCCAGCAGCCAAGAGGGGGCGGTTGGGGGTTCACCCCTCCACTTT.

This chain connects TRBV5-4 to TRBJ1-2; 8 bases are shared with TRBD1. Germline V gene lookup returns CDR1 SGHNT and CDR2 YYREEE (reference sequence). V was pared by 5 bases and J by 0 bases, with 6 bases of the junction left unmatched. The CDR3 length is 15 residues. DNA of the CDR3: TGTGCCAGCAGTCCTGGACAGGGTACTAACTATGGCTACACCTTC. Encoded protein: CASSPGQGTNYGYTF.

CDR3 sequence reads: CASSPHRGITEAFF. CDR3 DNA sequence: TGTGCCAGCAGCCCCCACAGGGGAATCACTGAAGCTTTCTTT. The chain links TRBV5-8 to TRBJ1-1; 7 bases are shared with TRBD1. The V segment lost 4 bases and the J segment 4 bases; nucleotides outside the gene matches: 7. The germline V gene has CDR1 SGHTS and CDR2 YDEGEE. There are 14 residues in the CDR3.

This chain uses TRBV19 with TRBJ2-7; tentatively, D is TRBD1 (5 bases). V lost 3 bases and J 2 bases, leaving 11 bases between the germline ends. The CDR3 runs 14 residues. Germline V CDR1 and CDR2: LNHDA, SQIVND (reference sequence). In DNA form, the CDR3 reads TGTGCCAGTAGTATCGGTCAGGGTGCCTACGAGCAGTACTTC. Protein sequence: CASSIGQGAYEQYF. The entire variable domain, with the rest obtained from reference TRBV19 and TRBJ2-7, is as follows: DGGITQSPKYLFRKEGQNVTLSCEQNLNHDAMYWYRQDPGQGLRLIYYSQIVNDFQKGDIAEGYSVSREKKESFPLTVTSAQKNPTAFYLCASSIGQGAYEQYFGPGTRLTVT.

J is TRBJ1-2 and V is TRBV27; unclear D gene. Trimming shortened V by 5 bases and J by 8 bases, and 18 bases separated the two germline ends. Germline V gives CDR1 MNHEY, CDR2 SMNVEV (reference sequence). The CDR3 extends over 14 amino acids. The CDR3 coding sequence is TGTGCCAGCAGTCCACCCGGGTCCACCCGGGGCTACACCTTC. The encoded protein is CASSPPGSTRGYTF.